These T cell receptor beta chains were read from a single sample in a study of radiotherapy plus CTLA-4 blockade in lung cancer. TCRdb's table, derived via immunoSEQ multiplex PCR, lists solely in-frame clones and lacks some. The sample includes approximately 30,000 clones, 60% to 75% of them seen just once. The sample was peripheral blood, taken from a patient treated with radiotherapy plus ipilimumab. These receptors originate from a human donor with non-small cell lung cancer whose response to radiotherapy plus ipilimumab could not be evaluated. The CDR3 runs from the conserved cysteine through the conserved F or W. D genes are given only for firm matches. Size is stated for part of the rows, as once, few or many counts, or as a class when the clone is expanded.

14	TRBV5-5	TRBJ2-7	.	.	CASSLVERSYEQYF	TGTGCCAGCAGCTTGGTCGAGAGATCCTACGAGCAGTACTTC
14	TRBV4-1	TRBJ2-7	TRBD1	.	CASSRGTGDYEQYF	TGCGCCAGCAGCCGAGGGACAGGTGATTACGAGCAGTACTTC
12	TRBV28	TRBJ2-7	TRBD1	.	CVIGTGGREQYF	TGTGTAATAGGGACAGGGGGGCGGGAGCAGTACTTC
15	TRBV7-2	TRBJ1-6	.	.	CASSSPGHGHSPLHF	TGTGCCAGCAGCTCGCCGGGACACGGCCATTCACCCCTCCACTTT
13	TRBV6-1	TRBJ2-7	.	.	CASSEVFISEQYF	TGTGCCAGCAGTGAAGTTTTTATCTCCGAGCAGTACTTC
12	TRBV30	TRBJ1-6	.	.	CAWRGGNSPLHF	TGTGCCTGGAGGGGGGGTAATTCACCCCTCCACTTT
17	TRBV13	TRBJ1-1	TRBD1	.	CASSLATFTGGYTEAFF	TGTGCCAGCAGCTTAGCGACTTTTACAGGGGGATACACTGAAGCTTTCTTT
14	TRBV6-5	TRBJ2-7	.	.	CASSYEETLVEQYF	TGTGCCAGCAGTTACGAGGAGACCCTGGTCGAGCAGTACTTC
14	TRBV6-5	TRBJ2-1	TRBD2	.	CASSYKLAGGHEFF	TGTGCCAGCAGTTACAAGCTAGCGGGAGGCCATGAGTTCTTC
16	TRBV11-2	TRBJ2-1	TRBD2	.	CASSPWTSGSYNEQFF	TGTGCCAGCAGCCCCTGGACTAGCGGGTCCTACAATGAGCAGTTCTTC
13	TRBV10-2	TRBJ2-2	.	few	CASSEQNTGELFF	TGCGCCAGCAGTGAACAGAACACCGGGGAGCTGTTTTTT
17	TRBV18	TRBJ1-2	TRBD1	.	CASSPVTGRGRGYGYTF	TGTGCCAGCTCACCAGTGACAGGGAGAGGTAGGGGCTATGGCTACACCTTC
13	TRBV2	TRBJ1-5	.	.	CASKRDSNQPQHF	TGTGCCAGCAAGCGGGACAGCAATCAGCCCCAGCATTTT
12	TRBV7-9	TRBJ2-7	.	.	CASSSQTYEQYF	TGTGCCAGCAGCTCCCAAACCTACGAGCAGTACTTC
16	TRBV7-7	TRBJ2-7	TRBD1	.	CASSPGADRGIDEQYF	TGTGCTAGCAGCCCCGGGGCGGACAGGGGAATAGACGAGCAGTACTTC
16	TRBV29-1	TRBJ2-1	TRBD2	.	CSAHPHSSGMRYEQFF	TGCAGCGCCCATCCACACTCTAGCGGGATGCGATATGAGCAGTTCTTC
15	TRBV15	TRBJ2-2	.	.	CATSRDRLPSGELFF	TGTGCCACCAGCAGAGATAGACTTCCCTCCGGGGAGCTGTTTTTT
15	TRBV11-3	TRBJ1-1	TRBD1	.	CASSFGTGVGTEAFF	TGTGCCAGCAGCTTTGGAACAGGGGTGGGCACTGAAGCTTTCTTT
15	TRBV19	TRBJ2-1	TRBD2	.	CASRTLAGGPNEQFF	TGTGCCAGTAGGACACTAGCGGGAGGGCCCAATGAGCAGTTCTTC
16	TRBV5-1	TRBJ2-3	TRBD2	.	CASSLVLAGEADTQYF	TGCGCCAGCAGCTTGGTACTAGCGGGAGAGGCAGATACGCAGTATTTT
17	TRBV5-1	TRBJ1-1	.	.	CASSSKATRTANTEAFF	TGCGCCAGCAGCTCCAAAGCAACTCGGACAGCGAACACTGAAGCTTTCTTT
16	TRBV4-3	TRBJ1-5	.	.	CASSSHKGGSNQPQHF	TGCGCCAGCAGCTCCCACAAAGGGGGAAGCAATCAGCCCCAGCATTTT
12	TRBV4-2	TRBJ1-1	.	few	CASSLGQIEAFF	TGTGCCAGCAGCCTTGGACAGATTGAAGCTTTCTTT
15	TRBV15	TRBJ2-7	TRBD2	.	CATSRELAGGYEQYF	TGTGCCACCAGCAGAGAACTAGCGGGAGGCTACGAGCAGTACTTC
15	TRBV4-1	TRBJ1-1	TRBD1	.	CASSQAKGTGAEAFF	TGCGCCAGCAGCCAAGCCAAGGGGACAGGGGCTGAAGCTTTCTTT
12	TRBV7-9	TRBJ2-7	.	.	CASSSKNYEQYF	TGTGCCAGCAGCTCTAAGAACTACGAGCAGTACTTC
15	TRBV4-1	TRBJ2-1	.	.	CASSQELPLAREQFF	TGCGCCAGCAGCCAAGAACTACCACTGGCTCGTGAGCAGTTCTTC
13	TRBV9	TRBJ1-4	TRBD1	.	CASTDRGGEKLFF	TGTGCCAGCACCGACAGGGGGGGAGAAAAACTGTTTTTT
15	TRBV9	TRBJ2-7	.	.	CASSPRGMGYYEQYF	TGTGCCAGCAGCCCCCGGGGTATGGGTTACTACGAGCAGTACTTC
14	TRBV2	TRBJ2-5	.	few	CASRTGTVQETQYF	TGTGCCAGCAGAACCGGGACTGTACAAGAGACCCAGTACTTC
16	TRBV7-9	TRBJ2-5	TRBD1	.	CASSPDGQGREETQYF	TGTGCCAGCAGCCCGGACGGACAGGGGCGGGAGGAGACCCAGTACTTC
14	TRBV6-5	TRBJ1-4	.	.	CASSGGLSNEKLFF	TGTGCCAGCAGTGGGGGACTCAGTAATGAAAAACTGTTTTTT
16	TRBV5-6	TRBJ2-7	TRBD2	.	CASSLVGGRLFDEQYF	TGTGCCAGCAGCTTGGTGGGCGGGAGGTTGTTCGACGAGCAGTACTTC
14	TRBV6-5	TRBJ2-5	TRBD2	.	CASRAGTTQNPQYF	TGTGCCAGCAGAGCCGGGACTACCCAAAACCCCCAGTACTTC
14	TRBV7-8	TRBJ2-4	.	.	CASSLGSAKNIQYF	TGTGCCAGCAGCTTAGGTTCGGCCAAAAACATTCAGTACTTC
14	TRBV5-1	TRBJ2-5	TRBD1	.	CASSTGQGRETQYF	TGCGCCAGCAGCACCGGACAGGGCAGGGAGACCCAGTACTTC
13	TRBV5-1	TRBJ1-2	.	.	CASSFSIEDGYTF	TGCGCCAGCAGCTTCTCAATAGAGGATGGCTACACCTTC
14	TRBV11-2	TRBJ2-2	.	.	CASSSLSNTGELFF	TGTGCCAGCAGCTCCCTCTCGAACACCGGGGAGCTGTTTTTT
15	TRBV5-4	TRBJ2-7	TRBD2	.	CASSLGSGRAYEQYF	TGTGCCAGCAGCTTGGGGAGCGGGAGGGCCTACGAGCAGTACTTC
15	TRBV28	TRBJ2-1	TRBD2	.	CASSDPTSGGIEQFF	TGTGCCAGCAGTGACCCCACTAGCGGGGGGATAGAGCAGTTCTTC
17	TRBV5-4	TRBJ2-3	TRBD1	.	CASSSGGGGQGTDTQYF	TGTGCCAGCAGCTCCGGAGGGGGGGGACAGGGAACAGATACGCAGTATTTT
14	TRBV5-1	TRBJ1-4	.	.	CASSLARGVGELFF	TGCGCCAGCAGCTTGGCCAGGGGAGTGGGGGAACTGTTTTTT
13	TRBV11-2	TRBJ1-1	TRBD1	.	CASSSTADRRAFF	TGTGCCAGCAGCTCTACAGCGGACAGGAGAGCTTTCTTT
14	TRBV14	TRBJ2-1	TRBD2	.	CASSQSGLANEQFF	TGTGCCAGCAGCCAATCGGGACTAGCCAATGAGCAGTTCTTC
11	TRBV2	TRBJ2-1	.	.	CASSLADEQFF	TGTGCCAGCAGTTTAGCCGATGAGCAGTTCTTC
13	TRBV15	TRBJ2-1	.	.	CATSRDPRNEQFF	TGTGCCACCAGCAGAGATCCGCGTAATGAGCAGTTCTTC
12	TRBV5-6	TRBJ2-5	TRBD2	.	CASSFLAGGQYF	TGTGCCAGCAGCTTTCTAGCGGGAGGGCAGTACTTC
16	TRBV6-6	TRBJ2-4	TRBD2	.	CASSQLREGRKNIQYF	TGTGCCAGCAGCCAGCTTCGGGAGGGCCGCAAAAACATTCAGTACTTC